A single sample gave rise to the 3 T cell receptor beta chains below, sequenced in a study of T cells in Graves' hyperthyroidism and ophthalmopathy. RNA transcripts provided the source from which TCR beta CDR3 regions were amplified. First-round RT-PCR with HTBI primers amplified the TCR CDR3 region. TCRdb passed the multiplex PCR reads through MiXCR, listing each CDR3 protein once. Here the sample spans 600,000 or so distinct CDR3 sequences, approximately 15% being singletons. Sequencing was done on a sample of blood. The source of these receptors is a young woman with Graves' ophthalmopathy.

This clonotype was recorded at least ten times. The CDR3 sequence is CASSLSQEFWYNEQFF. The CDR3 region has the DNA TGCGCCAGCAGCTTGTCACAGGAGTTTTGGTACAATGAGCAGTTCTTC. The gene calls are TRBV5-1 and TRBJ2-1; D perhaps matches TRBD1 (5 bases). The V end lost 1 base, the J end lost 4 bases, and 15 bases lay between the germline ends. The CDR3 runs 16 residues. Germline assignment: CDR1 SGHRS and CDR2 YFSETQ.

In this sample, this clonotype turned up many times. CDR3 in amino acids: CSVRGVGGFDNEQFF. As DNA, the CDR3 is TGCAGCGTCAGAGGGGTCGGGGGGTTCGACAATGAGCAGTTCTTC. The V call is TRBV29-1, the J call TRBJ2-1; TRBD2 aligns across 7 bases. V was clipped by 6 bases and J by 5 bases; unmatched bases: 13. The CDR3 covers 15 residues. CDR1 and CDR2 from the germline V gene are SQVTM and ANQGSEA.

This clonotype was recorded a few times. CDR3 protein: CASSTQGMDTIYF. CDR3 coding DNA: TGTGCCAGCAGTACTCAGGGTATGGACACCATATATTTT. The chain employs TRBV13 and TRBJ1-3; TRBD1 might be the D (5 bases). CDR1 is PRHDT, CDR2 FYEKMQ, per germline (reference sequence). The CDR3 length is 13 residues. With 6 bases removed from V and 8 bases from J, the gap between germline ends came to 14 bases.